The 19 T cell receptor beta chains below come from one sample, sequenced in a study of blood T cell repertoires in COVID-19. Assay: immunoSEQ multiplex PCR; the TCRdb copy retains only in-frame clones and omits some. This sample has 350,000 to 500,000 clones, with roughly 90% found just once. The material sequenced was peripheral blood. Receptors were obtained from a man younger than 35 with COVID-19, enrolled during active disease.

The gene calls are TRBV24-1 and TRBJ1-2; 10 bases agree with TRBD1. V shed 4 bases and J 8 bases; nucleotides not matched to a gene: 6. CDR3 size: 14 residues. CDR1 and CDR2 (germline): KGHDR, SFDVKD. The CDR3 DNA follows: TGTGCCACCAGTGACTCTGGACAGGGGGAGGGCTACACCTTC. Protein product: CATSDSGQGEGYTF.

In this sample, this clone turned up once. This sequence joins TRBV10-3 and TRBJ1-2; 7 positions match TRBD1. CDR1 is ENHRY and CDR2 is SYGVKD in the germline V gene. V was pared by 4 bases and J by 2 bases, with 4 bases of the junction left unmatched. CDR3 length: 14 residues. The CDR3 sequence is CAISAGQENYGYTF. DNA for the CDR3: TGTGCCATCAGTGCTGGACAGGAGAACTATGGCTACACCTTC.

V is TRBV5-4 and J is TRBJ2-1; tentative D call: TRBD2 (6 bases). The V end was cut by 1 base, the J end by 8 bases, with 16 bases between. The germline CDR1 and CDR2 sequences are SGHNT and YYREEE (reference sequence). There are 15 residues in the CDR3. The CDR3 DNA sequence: TGTGCCAGCAGCTTGATAAAGGGGCGGGGTGATGAGCAGTTCTTC. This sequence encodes CASSLIKGRGDEQFF.

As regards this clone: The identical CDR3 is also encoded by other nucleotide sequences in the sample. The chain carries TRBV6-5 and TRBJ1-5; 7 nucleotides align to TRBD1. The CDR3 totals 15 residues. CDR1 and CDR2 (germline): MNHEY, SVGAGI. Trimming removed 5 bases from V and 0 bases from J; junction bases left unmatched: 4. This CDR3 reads CASSRTGVSNQPQHF. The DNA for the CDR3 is TGTGCCAGCAGTCGTACAGGGGTTAGCAATCAGCCCCAGCATTTT.

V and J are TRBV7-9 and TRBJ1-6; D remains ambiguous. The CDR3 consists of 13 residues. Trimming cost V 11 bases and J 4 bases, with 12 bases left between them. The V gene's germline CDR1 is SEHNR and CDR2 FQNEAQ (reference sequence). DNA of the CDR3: TGTGCCGGCGGCACGCCTTATAATTCACCCCTCCACTTT. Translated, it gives CAGGTPYNSPLHF. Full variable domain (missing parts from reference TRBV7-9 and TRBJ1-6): DTGVSQNPRHKITKRGQNVTFRCDPISEHNRLYWYRQTLGQGPEFLTYFQNEAQLEKSRLLSDRFSAERPKGSFSTLEIQRTEQGDSAMYLCAGGTPYNSPLHFGNGTRLTVT.

CDR3 region: CAWRPGTGGSGVYGYTF. The DNA of the CDR3 is TGTGCCTGGAGACCCGGGACAGGGGGGTCCGGTGTCTATGGCTACACCTTC. The chain links TRBV30 to TRBJ1-2, with 11 bases aligning to TRBD1. V gave up 3 bases and J gave up 4 bases; unmatched junction bases: 13. The CDR3 runs 17 residues. Germline V lookup: CDR1 GTSNPN, CDR2 SVGIG (reference sequence).

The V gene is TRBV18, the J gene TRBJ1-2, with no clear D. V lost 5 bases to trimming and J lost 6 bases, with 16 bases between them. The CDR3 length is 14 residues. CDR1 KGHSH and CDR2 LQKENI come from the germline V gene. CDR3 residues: CASSSRRGKDGYTF. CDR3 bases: TGTGCCAGCTCATCCAGACGGGGAAAGGATGGCTACACCTTC.

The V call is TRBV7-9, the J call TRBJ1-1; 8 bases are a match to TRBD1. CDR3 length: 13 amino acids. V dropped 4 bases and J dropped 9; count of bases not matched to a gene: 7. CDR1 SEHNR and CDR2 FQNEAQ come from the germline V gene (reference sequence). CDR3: CASSWTGTGKAFF. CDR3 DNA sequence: TGTGCCAGCAGCTGGACAGGGACTGGGAAAGCTTTCTTT.

The CDR3 reads CASSRGTSGGETQYF. For the CDR3, the DNA is TGTGCCAGCAGCCGAGGGACTAGCGGGGGAGAGACCCAGTACTTC. The chain joins TRBV11-3 to TRBJ2-5; TRBD2 matches at 14 bases. J gave up 4 bases and V 5 bases, and 3 bases lay outside the gene matches. The CDR3 runs to 15 residues. Germline values: CDR1 SGHNT, CDR2 YENEEA.

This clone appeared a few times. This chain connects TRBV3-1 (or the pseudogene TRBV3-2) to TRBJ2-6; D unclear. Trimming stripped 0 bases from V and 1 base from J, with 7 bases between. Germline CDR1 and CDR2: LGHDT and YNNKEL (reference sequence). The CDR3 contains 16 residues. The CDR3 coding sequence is TGTGCCAGCAGCCAAGATATGACATCTGGGGCCAACGTCCTGACTTTC. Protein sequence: CASSQDMTSGANVLTF.

The CDR3 spells CASSLAQGINEKLFF. The CDR3 DNA follows: TGCGCCAGCAGCTTGGCACAGGGAATTAATGAAAAACTGTTTTTT. The rearrangement joins TRBV5-1 to TRBJ1-4, with D perhaps matching TRBD1 (6 bases). V was shortened by 0 bases and J by 4 bases, with 10 bases between the two germline ends. The CDR3 consists of 15 residues. Germline CDR1 reads SGHRS; CDR2 reads YFSETQ.

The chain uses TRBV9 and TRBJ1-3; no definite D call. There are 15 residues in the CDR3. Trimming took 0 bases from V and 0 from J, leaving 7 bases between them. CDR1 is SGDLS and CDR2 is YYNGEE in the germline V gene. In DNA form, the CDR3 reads TGTGCCAGCAGCGTAGATTCCAGCTCTGGAAACACCATATATTTT. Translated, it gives CASSVDSSSGNTIYF. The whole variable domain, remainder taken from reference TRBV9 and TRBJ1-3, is DSGVTQTPKHLITATGQRVTLRCSPRSGDLSVYWYQQSLDQGLQFLIQYYNGEERAKGNILERFSAQQFPDLHSELNLSSLELGDSALYFCASSVDSSSGNTIYFGEGSWLTVV.

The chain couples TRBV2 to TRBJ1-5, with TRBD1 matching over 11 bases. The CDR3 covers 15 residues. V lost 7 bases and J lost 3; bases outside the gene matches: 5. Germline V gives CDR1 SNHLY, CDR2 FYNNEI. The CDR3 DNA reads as TGTGCCAGCAATGGACAGGGGGCGATCAATCAGCCCCAGCATTTT. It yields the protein CASNGQGAINQPQHF.

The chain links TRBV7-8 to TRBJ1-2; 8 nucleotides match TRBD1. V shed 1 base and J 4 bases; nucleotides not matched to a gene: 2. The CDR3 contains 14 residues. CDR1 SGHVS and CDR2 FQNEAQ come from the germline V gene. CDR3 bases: TGTGCCAGCAGCTTAGATGGACAGGGCTATGGCTACACCTTC. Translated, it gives CASSLDGQGYGYTF.

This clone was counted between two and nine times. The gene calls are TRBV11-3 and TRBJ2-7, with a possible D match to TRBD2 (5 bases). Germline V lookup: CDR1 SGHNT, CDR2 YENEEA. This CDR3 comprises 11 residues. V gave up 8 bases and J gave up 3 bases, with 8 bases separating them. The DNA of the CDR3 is TGTGCCAGCGGTGACTACTACGAGCAGTACTTC. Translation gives CASGDYYEQYF.

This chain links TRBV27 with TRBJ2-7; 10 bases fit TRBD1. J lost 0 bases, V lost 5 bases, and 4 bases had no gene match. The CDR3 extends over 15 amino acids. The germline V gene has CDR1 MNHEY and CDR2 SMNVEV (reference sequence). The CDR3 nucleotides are TGTGCCAGCAGTCACCGGACAGGGGGCTCCTACGAGCAGTACTTC. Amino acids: CASSHRTGGSYEQYF.

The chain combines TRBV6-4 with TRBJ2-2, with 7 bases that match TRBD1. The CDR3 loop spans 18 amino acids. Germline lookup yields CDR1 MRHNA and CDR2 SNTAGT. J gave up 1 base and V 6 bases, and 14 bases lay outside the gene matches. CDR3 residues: CASSLHKGGAGNTGELFF. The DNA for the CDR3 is TGTGCCAGCAGCCTACACAAAGGGGGCGCGGGGAACACCGGGGAGCTGTTTTTT.

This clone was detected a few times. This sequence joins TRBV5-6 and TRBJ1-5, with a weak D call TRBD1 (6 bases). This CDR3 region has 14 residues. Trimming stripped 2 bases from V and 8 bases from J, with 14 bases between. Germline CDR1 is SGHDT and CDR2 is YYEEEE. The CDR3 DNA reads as TGTGCCAGCAGCTTAGGGGGAGGGGACGAGCCCCAGCATTTT. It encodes CASSLGGGDEPQHF.

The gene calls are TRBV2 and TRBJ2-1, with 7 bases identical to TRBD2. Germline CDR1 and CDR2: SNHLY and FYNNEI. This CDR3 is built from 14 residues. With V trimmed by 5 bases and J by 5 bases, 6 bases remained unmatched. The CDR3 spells CASSKRGGDNEQFF. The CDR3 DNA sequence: TGTGCCAGCAGTAAGCGGGGAGGGGACAATGAGCAGTTCTTC.